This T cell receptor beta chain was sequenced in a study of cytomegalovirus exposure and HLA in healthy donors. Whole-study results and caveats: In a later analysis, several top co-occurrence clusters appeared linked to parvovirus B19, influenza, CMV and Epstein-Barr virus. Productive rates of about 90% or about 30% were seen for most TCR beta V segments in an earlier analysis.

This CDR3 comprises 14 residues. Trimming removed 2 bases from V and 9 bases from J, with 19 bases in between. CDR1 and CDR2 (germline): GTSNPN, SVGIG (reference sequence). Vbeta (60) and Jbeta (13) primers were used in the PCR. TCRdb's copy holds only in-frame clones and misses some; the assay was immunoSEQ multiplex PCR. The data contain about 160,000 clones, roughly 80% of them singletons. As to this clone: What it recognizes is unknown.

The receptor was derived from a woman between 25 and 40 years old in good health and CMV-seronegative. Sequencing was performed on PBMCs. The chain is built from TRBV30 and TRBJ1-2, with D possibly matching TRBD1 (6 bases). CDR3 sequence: CAWSQGISTIRYTF. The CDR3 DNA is TGTGCCTGGAGTCAGGGGATAAGTACTATACGCTACACCTTC.